The clone carrying this T cell receptor (beta chain) was seen only a few times. Its antigen remains unknown. All donors were healthy, and all were Caucasian. The length of the CDR3 is 15 residues. CDR1 is MGHRA and CDR2 is YSYEKL in the germline V gene. The germline V and J ends were trimmed by 0 bases and 4 bases, with 9 bases remaining between them. The sample originates from a study of identical twins. General study findings and limits: While abundant cord blood beta clonotypes carried fewer insertions, memory repertoires showed no such pattern. Conclusions were based on cross-sectional statistical analysis, without following the same donors.

Template switching added a universal primer site; cDNA carried unique molecular identifiers. TCRdb processed the 5' RACE reads anew with MiXCR; each CDR3 protein has one entry. This sample has nearly 900,000 distinct CDR3 sequences, with roughly an eighth found just once. These sequences were also reported in another study, on yellow fever vaccine responses in identical twins.

This receptor was taken from a woman aged 18 to 35 in good health. The sample was PBMCs. The chain recombines TRBV4-1 with TRBJ2-2; no reliable D call. The chain's CDR3 is CASSQDQSSTGELFF. DNA for the CDR3: TGCGCCAGCAGCCAAGATCAAAGCAGCACCGGGGAGCTGTTTTTT.